A single sample gave rise to the 13 T cell receptor beta chains below, sequenced in a study of PD-1 blockade in classical Hodgkin lymphoma. Time point denoted: cycle 4 day 1 (C4D1), after 6 weeks of nivolumab. Every single patient, without exception, relapsed after autologous stem cell transplantation, and brentuximab vedotin exposure varied. Magnetic negative selection was used to purify CD4+ T cells from thawed PBMCs. The method was immunoSEQ multiplex PCR; TCRdb's version includes in-frame clones alone and lacks a portion of them. Seen here are 15,000 to 20,000 clones, about three quarters observed once, and the top ten hold 2% to 2.5%. The sample was CD4+ T cells from blood, taken before the fourth cycle of nivolumab. The origin of the receptors is a human donor with classical Hodgkin lymphoma.

The chain carries TRBV5-4 and TRBJ2-2; 11 bases map to TRBD2. The CDR3 is 14 residues long. Germline assignment: CDR1 SGHNT and CDR2 YYREEE (reference sequence). Trimming took 10 bases from V and 4 from J; bases not matched to a gene: 6. The DNA of the CDR3 is TGTGCCGCAAGACTAGCGGGACCCACCGGGGAGCTGTTTTTT. This encodes CAARLAGPTGELFF. Variable domain in full (rest from reference TRBV5-4 and TRBJ2-2): ETGVTQSPTHLIKTRGQQVTLRCSSQSGHNTVSWYQQALGQGPQFIFQYYREEENGRGNFPPRFSGLQFPNYSSELNVNALELDDSALYLCAARLAGPTGELFFGEGSRLTVL.

CDR3 DNA: TGTGCCAGCAGCTTGGATTCCGAAATTCAGTACTTC. It codes for CASSLDSEIQYF. The chain recombines TRBV5-4 with TRBJ2-4; D is unresolved. The CDR3 spans 12 residues. V gave up 0 bases and J gave up 10 bases, with 8 bases separating them. The germline gives CDR1 SGHNT, CDR2 YYREEE (reference sequence).

The chain couples TRBV7-6 to TRBJ1-4; the D is unclear. The germline V gene has CDR1 SGHVS and CDR2 FNYEAQ. The V end lost 1 base, the J end lost 4 bases, and 7 bases lay between the germline ends. The CDR3 extends over 14 amino acids. CDR3 loop: CASSLGPNNEKLFF. CDR3 bases: TGTGCCAGCAGCTTAGGCCCGAATAATGAAAAACTGTTTTTT.

The CDR3 region is CASGETGNEKLFF. The CDR3 DNA is TGCGCCAGCGGAGAGACAGGGAATGAAAAACTGTTTTTT. This chain links TRBV5-1 with TRBJ1-4; 7 bases agree with TRBD1. The CDR3 has 13 amino acids. CDR1 is SGHRS and CDR2 is YFSETQ in the germline V gene. The V segment lost 7 bases and the J segment 5 bases; nucleotides outside the gene matches: 5.

The chain recombines TRBV6-1 with TRBJ2-2; 7 positions match TRBD1. Unmatched junction bases numbered 2, after V lost 6 bases and J lost 1 base. This CDR3 comprises 14 residues. The germline gives CDR1 MNHNS, CDR2 SASEGT. The CDR3 coding sequence is TGTGCCAGCAGAAGGGACAGGAACACCGGGGAGCTGTTTTTT. Amino acid sequence: CASRRDRNTGELFF.

The chain is built from TRBV18 and TRBJ2-7; 9 bases map to TRBD2. Per the germline V gene, CDR1 is KGHSH and CDR2 is LQKENI. This CDR3 has 13 residues. After removal of 2 bases from V and 8 bases from J, the junction contained 4 bases not matched to a gene. For the CDR3, the DNA is TGTGCCAGCTCACCAAACGCGGGGGGGCAGCAGTACGTC. Residues: CASSPNAGGQQYV.

The genes are TRBV28 and TRBJ2-5; D may be TRBD2 (6 bases). This CDR3 region has 14 residues. V was pared by 4 bases and J by 7 bases, with 16 bases between. The germline V gene has CDR1 MDHEN and CDR2 SYDVKM. For the CDR3, the DNA is TGTGCCAGCAGTTCCTTTCTAGGGAGGTCGACCCAGTACTTC. Residues: CASSSFLGRSTQYF.

The CDR3 protein is CASSLGGGTTEAFF. DNA for the CDR3: TGTGCCAGCAGCCTTGGTGGGGGGACCACTGAAGCTTTCTTT. This rearrangement joins TRBV9 to TRBJ1-1; a weak D match, TRBD1 (5 bases). From germline, CDR1 is SGDLS and CDR2 YYNGEE. There are 14 residues in the CDR3. Trimming cost V 4 bases and J 4 bases, with 14 bases left between them.

The V and J genes are TRBV4-1 and TRBJ2-2, with D hard to call. The CDR3 totals 14 residues. CDR1 MGHRA and CDR2 YSYEKL come from the germline V gene. The ends were cut back, 1 base at V and 6 bases at J, with 9 bases in the middle. CDR3 sequence: CASSQGAVSGELFF. CDR3 in DNA: TGCGCCAGCAGCCAAGGTGCGGTCTCCGGGGAGCTGTTTTTT.

The rearrangement links TRBV7-2 to TRBJ2-2; maybe TRBD1 (6 bases). The germline V and J ends were trimmed by 2 bases and 5 bases, with 15 bases remaining between them. Germline lookup yields CDR1 SGHTA and CDR2 FQGNSA. This CDR3 is built from 16 residues. CDR3 amino acids: CASSLSGARGTGELFF. CDR3 in DNA: TGTGCCAGCAGCTTATCAGGGGCTAGGGGAACCGGGGAGCTGTTTTTT.

The rearrangement links TRBV9 to TRBJ2-7; D might be TRBD1 (6 bases). Germline assignment: CDR1 SGDLS and CDR2 YYNGEE. V shed 0 bases and J shed 4 bases, with 11 bases lying between them. The CDR3 has 14 residues. DNA of the CDR3: TGTGCCAGCAGCGTAGATGGGGGCGCTTACGAGCAGTACTTC. This encodes CASSVDGGAYEQYF. Based on the CDR3 plus reference TRBV9 and TRBJ2-7, the full variable domain is DSGVTQTPKHLITATGQRVTLRCSPRSGDLSVYWYQQSLDQGLQFLIQYYNGEERAKGNILERFSAQQFPDLHSELNLSSLELGDSALYFCASSVDGGAYEQYFGPGTRLTVT.

The rearrangement uses TRBV7-2 and TRBJ2-2, with TRBD1 identical over 10 bases. The CDR3 runs 17 residues. The germline CDR1 and CDR2 sequences are SGHTA and FQGNSA. The V segment lost 5 bases and the J segment 3 bases; nucleotides outside the gene matches: 9. The CDR3 loop reads CASSARLGQGYTGELFF. DNA of the CDR3: TGTGCCAGCAGCGCCCGACTGGGACAGGGGTACACCGGGGAGCTGTTTTTT.

J is TRBJ1-1 and V is TRBV7-9; D gene unclear. In germline, CDR1 is SEHNR, CDR2 FQNEAQ (reference sequence). V lost 0 bases and J 0 bases, leaving 11 bases between the germline ends. The CDR3 has 16 amino acids. In DNA form, the CDR3 reads TGTGCCAGCAGCTTAGCTTTTGGGCTTATGAACACTGAAGCTTTCTTT. Translated, it gives CASSLAFGLMNTEAFF.